These 24 T cell receptor beta chains originate from one sample sequenced in a study of radiotherapy plus CTLA-4 blockade in lung cancer. The table came from immunoSEQ multiplex PCR; TCRdb's copy has only in-frame clones and leaves some out. The sample includes some 30,000 clones, 70% to 80% of them seen just once. The input for sequencing was peripheral blood, taken from a patient treated with radiotherapy plus ipilimumab. All receptors come from a human donor with non-small cell lung cancer that progressed on radiotherapy plus ipilimumab.

The rearrangement joins TRBV9 to TRBJ1-3; D call uncertain. Germline assignment: CDR1 SGDLS and CDR2 YYNGEE. The V gene lost 0 bases and the J gene lost 0 bases, with 10 bases spanning the gap. The CDR3 sequence is 16 residues long. The CDR3 DNA is TGTGCCAGCAGCGTAGACCCGGGCCTCTCTGGAAACACCATATATTTT. It codes for CASSVDPGLSGNTIYF. The whole variable domain, filled in from reference TRBV9 and TRBJ1-3, reads DSGVTQTPKHLITATGQRVTLRCSPRSGDLSVYWYQQSLDQGLQFLIQYYNGEERAKGNILERFSAQQFPDLHSELNLSSLELGDSALYFCASSVDPGLSGNTIYFGEGSWLTVV.

This clone was seen only once. The J gene is TRBJ2-7, the V gene TRBV5-4; 7 nucleotides match TRBD1. Trimming cost V 9 bases and J 2 bases; bases outside gene matches: 8. The CDR3 spans 13 residues. From germline, CDR1 is SGHNT and CDR2 YYREEE (reference sequence). The CDR3 DNA follows: TGTGCCACTCGACAGGGTCCCACCTACGAGCAGTACTTC. Translating gives CATRQGPTYEQYF.

There are a few counts of this clone. The rearrangement joins TRBV6-6 to TRBJ2-7, with D possibly TRBD2 on 6 matching bases. This CDR3 comprises 14 residues. From germline, CDR1 is MNHNY and CDR2 SVGAGI (reference sequence). V gave up 4 bases and J gave up 7 bases, with 17 bases separating them. The CDR3 DNA reads TGTGCCAGCAGTTCCTTGCAACTAGCCAAGGAGCAGTACTTC. Translated, it gives CASSSLQLAKEQYF.

This clone is a singleton in its sample. The V and J genes are TRBV11-2 and TRBJ2-1, with D possibly matching TRBD2 (5 bases). The CDR3 contains 12 residues. Germline V gene sequence: CDR1 SGHAT, CDR2 FQNNGV. Trimming removed 2 bases at V and 10 bases at J, with 9 bases between. This CDR3 is CASSLFGSEQFF. In DNA, the CDR3 is TGTGCCAGCAGCTTATTTGGGAGCGAGCAGTTCTTC.

The chain combines TRBV7-8 with TRBJ2-3; TRBD2 matches at 7 bases. The germline V gene encodes CDR1 SGHVS and CDR2 FQNEAQ. The CDR3 has 15 residues. J lost 3 bases, V lost 4 bases, and 7 bases had no gene match. CDR3 DNA sequence: TGTGCCAGCAGCTCCCCGGGGGGTAGAACAGATACGCAGTATTTT. Its protein product is CASSSPGGRTDTQYF.

This rearrangement joins TRBV18 to TRBJ2-3; unclear D gene. Trimming removed 0 bases from V and 0 bases from J, with 4 bases in between. Germline values: CDR1 KGHSH, CDR2 LQKENI. The CDR3 totals 14 residues. The CDR3 region has the DNA TGTGCCAGCTCACCACCTACCAGCACAGATACGCAGTATTTT. This codes for CASSPPTSTDTQYF.

The chain links TRBV18 to TRBJ1-5, with TRBD1 matching 12 bases. CDR1 and CDR2 (germline): KGHSH, LQKENI. The junction had 7 bases not matched to a gene; V was cut back by 2 bases and J by 2 bases. The CDR3 loop spans 18 amino acids. CDR3 sequence (DNA): TGTGCCAGCTCACCAACGGGACAGGGGGCTTTAGGCAATCAGCCCCAGCATTTT. It translates to CASSPTGQGALGNQPQHF.

This clone has a handful of counts. This CDR3 is CASSYDRRTEAFF. The DNA for the CDR3 is TGTGCCAGCAGTTACGACCGGAGGACTGAAGCTTTCTTT. The V and J genes are TRBV6-6 and TRBJ1-1; D call uncertain. With 2 bases removed from V and 5 bases from J, the gap between germline ends came to 9 bases. Germline V gene sequence: CDR1 MNHNY, CDR2 SVGAGI (reference sequence). This CDR3 comprises 13 residues.

The rearrangement links TRBV4-1 to TRBJ2-5, with unresolved D. The CDR3 loop spans 14 amino acids. CDR1 and CDR2 (germline): MGHRA, YSYEKL. The V and J ends lost 1 base and 3 bases respectively, with 9 bases between them. CDR3 sequence (DNA): TGCGCCAGCAGCCAAGTTGGACCTAAAGAGACCCAGTACTTC. Encoded protein: CASSQVGPKETQYF.

Worth noting for this clone: An end of the junction differs from the germline gene, which may be a read error. The chain carries TRBV11-2 and TRBJ1-3, with D perhaps TRBD1 (5 bases). Germline assignment: CDR1 SGHAT and CDR2 FQNNGV. This CDR3 is built from 13 residues. CDR3 amino acids: CASSPVEGRPSLF. The CDR3 nucleotides read TGTGCCAGCAGCCCGGTAGAGGGGAGGCCAAGCCTATTT.

The chain carries TRBV2 and TRBJ1-6; the D gene is possibly TRBD1 (6 bases). With 1 base removed from V and 8 bases from J, the gap between germline ends came to 15 bases. The CDR3 is 16 residues long. Germline V CDR1 and CDR2: SNHLY, FYNNEI. The CDR3 sequence: CASSEGSGGADSPLHF. The CDR3 bases are TGTGCCAGCAGTGAAGGGTCCGGGGGGGCTGATTCACCCCTCCACTTT.

This chain joins TRBV25-1 and TRBJ1-2; TRBD1 might be the D (6 bases). The CDR3 covers 13 residues. V was shortened by 4 bases and J by 8 bases, with 14 bases between the two germline ends. Germline-derived CDR1 and CDR2 are MGHDK and SYGVNS. CDR3 DNA: TGTGCCAGCAGTGGCGGGGGCAGGCGGGGCTACACCTTC. This sequence encodes CASSGGGRRGYTF.

The chain combines TRBV5-1 with TRBJ1-4; 7 bases map to TRBD1. V lost 4 bases and J lost 0; bases outside the gene matches: 12. Germline values: CDR1 SGHRS, CDR2 YFSETQ. This CDR3 has 18 amino acids. Here the CDR3 reads CASSRRGDSGSTNEKLFF. CDR3 nucleotides: TGCGCCAGCAGCCGGAGGGGGGACAGCGGCTCAACTAATGAAAAACTGTTTTTT.

This chain links TRBV28 with TRBJ1-1; D is uncertain. CDR3 length equals 14 residues. CDR1 is MDHEN, CDR2 SYDVKM, per germline. V gave up 6 bases and J gave up 0 bases, with 11 bases separating them. CDR3 protein: CASSRLALNTEAFF. In nucleotides, the CDR3 is TGTGCCAGCAGCCGCTTAGCACTGAACACTGAAGCTTTCTTT. The complete variable domain, with remaining parts taken from reference TRBV28 and TRBJ1-1, reads DVKVTQSSRYLVKRTGEKVFLECVQDMDHENMFWYRQDPGLGLRLIYFSYDVKMKEKGDIPEGYSVSREKKERFSLILESASTNQTSMYLCASSRLALNTEAFFGQGTRLTVV.

The chain links TRBV2 to TRBJ2-5, with a possible D match to TRBD2 (6 bases). The CDR3 extends over 15 amino acids. V shed 5 bases and J shed 2 bases, with 15 bases lying between them. From germline, CDR1 is SNHLY and CDR2 FYNNEI. The CDR3 reads CASSSLAELQETQYF. In DNA, the CDR3 is TGTGCCAGCAGTTCCTTAGCGGAACTTCAAGAGACCCAGTACTTC.

The J gene is TRBJ2-3, the V gene TRBV5-1; D not resolved. The CDR3 consists of 14 residues. Germline V gene sequence: CDR1 SGHRS, CDR2 YFSETQ. Trimming removed 4 bases at V and 2 bases at J, with 11 bases between. CDR3 in amino acids: CASSVQANTDTQYF. The DNA of the CDR3 is TGCGCCAGCAGCGTTCAGGCCAACACAGATACGCAGTATTTT. The complete variable domain, with remaining parts taken from reference TRBV5-1 and TRBJ2-3, reads KAGVTQTPRYLIKTRGQQVTLSCSPISGHRSVSWYQQTPGQGLQFLFEYFSETQRNKGNFPGRFSGRQFSNSRSEMNVSTLELGDSALYLCASSVQANTDTQYFGPGTRLTVL.

The sample holds a few counts of this clone. The genes are TRBV30 and TRBJ2-6; tentatively, D is TRBD1 or TRBD2 (5 bases each). The CDR3 length is 17 residues. V was shortened by 3 bases and J by 1 base, with 16 bases between the two germline ends. Germline V gene lookup returns CDR1 GTSNPN and CDR2 SVGIG (reference sequence). The CDR3, as DNA: TGTGCCTGGAGCAGGGCAGGAGGTCGGTCTGGGGCCAACGTCCTGACTTTC. Translating gives CAWSRAGGRSGANVLTF.

V gene TRBV30 combines with J gene TRBJ2-3; 7 bases map to TRBD1. The V gene's germline CDR1 is GTSNPN and CDR2 SVGIG (reference sequence). With V trimmed by 1 base and J by 1 base, 11 bases remained unmatched. The CDR3 is 17 amino acids. CDR3 sequence: CAWSAYTTGVGTDTQYF. CDR3 nucleotide sequence: TGTGCCTGGAGTGCCTACACAACAGGGGTTGGCACAGATACGCAGTATTTT.

The J gene is TRBJ1-6, the V gene TRBV4-1; D is ambiguous. Germline assignment: CDR1 MGHRA and CDR2 YSYEKL. The CDR3 totals 14 residues. V was pared by 0 bases and J by 8 bases, with 8 bases between. The CDR3 sequence is CASSQDRTDSPLHF. Here the CDR3 DNA reads TGCGCCAGCAGCCAAGATCGAACGGATTCACCCCTCCACTTT.

V gene TRBV25-1 combines with J gene TRBJ2-6; D possibly corresponds to TRBD1 (5 bases). Trimming cost V 4 bases and J 1 base, with 8 bases left between them. Per the germline V gene, CDR1 is MGHDK and CDR2 is SYGVNS. The CDR3 extends over 15 amino acids. The CDR3 DNA reads TGTGCCAGCAGTGGACAGTTTTCTGGGGCCAACGTCCTGACTTTC. It translates to CASSGQFSGANVLTF.

There are a few counts of this clone. V gene TRBV9 combines with J gene TRBJ2-2; 7 bases are shared with TRBD2. The germline V gene has CDR1 SGDLS and CDR2 YYNGEE. Trimming cost V 3 bases and J 4 bases; bases outside gene matches: 6. The CDR3 covers 15 residues. CDR3 coding DNA: TGTGCCAGCAGCGGGGTCGGGGGGAGCACCGGGGAGCTGTTTTTT. Protein product: CASSGVGGSTGELFF.

A single count supports this clone. V usage is TRBV5-1 and J usage is TRBJ2-1, with D hard to call. This CDR3 comprises 15 residues. With 4 bases removed from V and 4 bases from J, the gap between germline ends came to 15 bases. CDR1 SGHRS and CDR2 YFSETQ come from the germline V gene. In DNA, the CDR3 is TGCGCCAGCAGCGGGGTGGCAGGTAATTACAATGAGCAGTTCTTC. Translating it yields CASSGVAGNYNEQFF.

In this sample, this clone turned up a few times. This chain connects TRBV4-3 to TRBJ1-4; 10 nucleotides line up with TRBD1. The junction had 10 bases not matched to a gene; V was cut back by 4 bases and J by 8 bases. The CDR3 runs 16 residues. Germline V CDR1 and CDR2: LGHNA, YSLEER. The CDR3 loop is CASSPTSRQGAEKLFF. CDR3 bases: TGCGCCAGCAGCCCGACCTCTAGACAGGGGGCAGAAAAACTGTTTTTT.

The chain combines TRBV25-1 with TRBJ1-1, with a possible D match to TRBD1 (6 bases). This CDR3 spans 13 amino acids. Germline CDR1 reads MGHDK; CDR2 reads SYGVNS. The V gene lost 4 bases and the J gene lost 1 base, with 7 bases spanning the gap. The DNA for the CDR3 is TGTGCCAGCAGTGGACAGGCGAACACTGAAGCTTTCTTT. Encoded protein: CASSGQANTEAFF.